This T cell receptor (beta chain) was identified during a study of T-cell memory formation after mild COVID-19. Turning to the study itself: The study found TCR clusters largely donor specific.

TCRdb re-called the 5' RACE reads with MiXCR, one entry per CDR3 protein. This sample yields roughly 160,000 distinct CDR3 sequences, of which approximately 13% are seen a single time; about 3.3% belongs to the top ten. This clonotype was counted a few times. The V gene lost 6 bases and the J gene lost 2 bases, with 15 bases spanning the gap. Germline CDR1 MNHEY, CDR2 SVGEGT. The length of the CDR3 is 15 residues. Sequenced: PBMCs or a T cell subset sorted from them (not recorded which). V usage is TRBV6-2 or TRBV6-3 and J usage is TRBJ2-3, with D maybe TRBD1 (6 bases). The sequence was obtained from a man younger than 30 who had mild COVID-19 (a few samples of this study predate the infection). Cell type and time point are not known. The CDR3 sequence is CASSHRDTYTDTQYF. CDR3 nucleotides: TGTGCCAGCAGCCACCGGGACACGTACACAGATACGCAGTATTTT.